This T cell receptor beta chain was sequenced during a study of neurological immune-mediated disorders. Time point denoted: longitudinal time-point 2. TCRdb re-called the 5' RACE reads with MiXCR, one entry per CDR3 protein. The sample holds approximately 85,000 distinct CDR3 sequences, 13% seen once. The CDR3 is 16 residues long. CDR1 and CDR2 (germline): SEHNR, FQNEAQ (reference sequence). V lost 6 bases, J lost 2 bases, and 17 bases lay in between. This receptor was taken from a female donor with HTLV-1-associated myelopathy (HAM/TSP). The chain links TRBV7-9 to TRBJ2-1, with a tentative D call TRBD2 (6 bases). The source material was PBMCs. CDR3 in DNA: TGTGCCAGCAGTCGGGACTTACCTCTCACCTACAATGAGCAGTTCTTC. It is translated as CASSRDLPLTYNEQFF.